These 20 T cell receptor beta chains came from one sample sequenced in a study of PD-1 blockade in classical Hodgkin lymphoma. Assay used: immunoSEQ multiplex PCR; TCRdb lists only in-frame clones, some missing. The sample records about 20,000 clones, 65% to 80% being singletons. As for time point: cycle 4 day 1 (C4D1), after about 6 weeks of nivolumab. Each patient's relapse followed autologous stem cell transplantation, and brentuximab vedotin exposure varied. This material consisted of peripheral blood mononuclear cells (PBMCs), taken before the fourth cycle of nivolumab. These receptors all stem from a human donor with classical Hodgkin lymphoma.

This clone has only one observation. This sequence joins TRBV6-5 and TRBJ2-2, with no clear D. CDR3 size: 14 residues. From germline, CDR1 is MNHEY and CDR2 SVGAGI. The V end lost 7 bases, the J end lost 1 base, and 10 bases lay between the germline ends. The CDR3 DNA follows: TGTGCCAGCACCCACGGTGGGAACACCGGGGAGCTGTTTTTT. Protein product: CASTHGGNTGELFF.

The chain is built from TRBV7-2 and TRBJ2-1; TRBD2 agrees at 16 bases. Germline CDR1 and CDR2: SGHTA and FQGNSA. This CDR3 has 19 residues. Trimming took 1 base from V and 10 from J; bases not matched to a gene: 13. The CDR3 region is CASSLVGTSGGAQQYEQFF. CDR3 bases: TGTGCCAGCAGCTTAGTCGGGACTAGCGGGGGGGCACAACAATACGAGCAGTTCTTC.

This clone was seen a single time. The V and J genes are TRBV18 and TRBJ1-1; unclear D gene. CDR1 KGHSH and CDR2 LQKENI come from the germline V gene. The CDR3 length is 13 residues. Trimming cost V 6 bases and J 0 bases, with 8 bases left between them. CDR3 residues: CASSPDLNTEAFF. The CDR3 nucleotides are TGTGCCAGCTCCCCGGATCTGAACACTGAAGCTTTCTTT.

The count of this clone is one. The J gene is TRBJ1-2, the V gene TRBV11-3; TRBD1 matches at 7 bases. CDR1 and CDR2 (germline): SGHNT, YENEEA. This CDR3 spans 13 amino acids. V shed 5 bases, J shed 4 bases, and the junction held 4 bases outside the gene matches. The CDR3 nucleotides read TGTGCCAGCAGCCGCCGGGACAGCTATGGCTACACCTTC. Its protein product is CASSRRDSYGYTF.

Only a few counts were recorded for this clone. The V and J genes are TRBV19 and TRBJ1-5, with TRBD1 matching over 7 bases. The CDR3 consists of 18 residues. The J segment lost 0 bases and the V segment lost 5 bases, leaving 13 bases of the junction unmatched. CDR1 LNHDA and CDR2 SQIVND come from the germline V gene (reference sequence). CDR3 amino acids: CASSSPPGTAISNQPQHF. The CDR3 bases are TGTGCCAGTAGTTCCCCTCCCGGGACAGCCATTAGCAATCAGCCCCAGCATTTT. The whole variable domain, filled in from reference TRBV19 and TRBJ1-5, reads DGGITQSPKYLFRKEGQNVTLSCEQNLNHDAMYWYRQDPGQGLRLIYYSQIVNDFQKGDIAEGYSVSREKKESFPLTVTSAQKNPTAFYLCASSSPPGTAISNQPQHFGDGTRLSIL.

This chain connects TRBV6-5 to TRBJ2-7, with TRBD1 matching 9 bases. V dropped 4 bases and J dropped 8; count of bases not matched to a gene: 9. This CDR3 region has 14 residues. Germline loops: CDR1 MNHEY, CDR2 SVGAGI. CDR3 loop: CASSSGQGSTKQYF. The CDR3 DNA reads TGTGCCAGCAGTTCTGGACAGGGGTCTACGAAGCAGTACTTC.

This clone came up once. J is TRBJ1-1 and V is TRBV2, with D unresolved. V shed 7 bases and J shed 2 bases, with 14 bases lying between them. Germline V gene data show CDR1 as SNHLY and CDR2 as FYNNEI. This CDR3 is 14 amino acids long. The CDR3 region is CASTFGRSNTEAFF. In DNA form, the CDR3 reads TGTGCCAGCACCTTTGGACGGTCCAACACTGAAGCTTTCTTT. Full variable domain (missing parts from reference TRBV2 and TRBJ1-1): EPEVTQTPSHQVTQMGQEVILRCVPISNHLYFYWYRQILGQKVEFLVSFYNNEISEKSEIFDDQFSVERPDGSNFTLKIRSTKLEDSAMYFCASTFGRSNTEAFFGQGTRLTVV.

This chain links TRBV7-3 with TRBJ2-1; D is perhaps TRBD2 (6 bases). CDR3 length equals 15 residues. The germline CDR1 and CDR2 sequences are SGHTA and FQGTGA. The ends were cut back, 2 bases at V and 8 bases at J, with 16 bases in the middle. The CDR3 bases are TGTGCCAGCAGCTTACCGGGACTGTCCCGCCATGAGCAGTTCTTC. Translation: CASSLPGLSRHEQFF.

J is TRBJ2-2 and V is TRBV27; the match to TRBD1 covers 8 bases. V lost 8 bases to trimming and J lost 1 base; unmatched junction nucleotides: 12. This CDR3 is 17 amino acids long. CDR1 and CDR2 (germline): MNHEY, SMNVEV (reference sequence). The CDR3 region is CASLRTYRGMNTGELFF. The CDR3 DNA sequence: TGTGCCAGCCTCAGGACTTACAGGGGGATGAACACCGGGGAGCTGTTTTTT.

The V call is TRBV6-5, the J call TRBJ2-3, with TRBD2 matching 11 bases. There are 14 residues in the CDR3. Trimming took 6 bases from V and 10 from J; bases not matched to a gene: 9. Germline V gene data show CDR1 as MNHEY and CDR2 as SVGAGI. The CDR3 reads CASSRTTSGIAQYF. The DNA of the CDR3 is TGTGCCAGCAGCCGCACGACTAGCGGGATTGCGCAGTATTTT.

This clone was observed a few times. V gene TRBV19 combines with J gene TRBJ1-6; D call uncertain. This CDR3 has 14 residues. Germline V CDR1 and CDR2: LNHDA, SQIVND (reference sequence). Deletions cut 3 bases from V and 12 bases from J, with 15 bases between. DNA for the CDR3: TGTGCCAGTAGTATCCTTATGATCGAAGGACCCCTCCACTTT. It specifies CASSILMIEGPLHF.

Details on this clone: A much larger clone lies a single base off, so this may be a read error. In nucleotides, the CDR3 is TGTGCCAACTCACCAACAGGGTTGAAGGAGGGTGAGCAGTTCTTC. Amino acids: CANSPTGLKEGEQFF. The chain has TRBV18 and TRBJ2-1; D possibly matches TRBD1 or TRBD2 (6 bases each). The CDR3 length is 15 residues. Germline CDR1 and CDR2: KGHSH and LQKENI.

The V and J genes are TRBV18 and TRBJ1-1; D may be TRBD1 (6 bases). The ends were cut back, 2 bases at V and 0 bases at J, with 13 bases in the middle. CDR1 is KGHSH and CDR2 is LQKENI in the germline V gene. The CDR3 consists of 16 residues. The CDR3 DNA reads as TGTGCCAGCTCACCAGGGGGGCTTCCCATGAACACTGAAGCTTTCTTT. Translated: CASSPGGLPMNTEAFF.

The chain carries TRBV28 and TRBJ1-6; unclear D gene. The V gene lost 5 bases and the J gene lost 8 bases, with 13 bases spanning the gap. This CDR3 region has 14 residues. Looked up from germline, CDR1 is MDHEN and CDR2 is SYDVKM. The DNA for the CDR3 is TGTGCCAGCAGTCCCCGCCCAACATATTCACCCCTCCACTTT. Protein: CASSPRPTYSPLHF.

V and J are TRBV28 and TRBJ1-3; D might be TRBD1 (5 bases). There are 15 residues in the CDR3. With 3 bases removed from V and 0 bases from J, the gap between germline ends came to 9 bases. Germline CDR1 is MDHEN and CDR2 is SYDVKM. The CDR3: CASSLGRSSGNTIYF. CDR3 nucleotides: TGTGCCAGCAGTTTGGGGCGGAGCTCTGGAAACACCATATATTTT.

The chain joins TRBV7-9 to TRBJ2-5, with unresolved D. The V gene's germline CDR1 is SEHNR and CDR2 FQNEAQ (reference sequence). This CDR3 has 17 residues. V lost 0 bases and J lost 3, with 17 bases in between. The CDR3 loop is CASSLALTDTQKETQYF. Here the CDR3 DNA reads TGTGCCAGCAGCTTAGCCCTCACCGACACCCAAAAAGAGACCCAGTACTTC.

This clone was seen a handful of times. The chain employs TRBV28 and TRBJ1-5; D is ambiguous. The CDR3 sequence is 17 residues long. Germline V CDR1 and CDR2: MDHEN, SYDVKM. V lost 3 bases, J lost 2 bases, and 17 bases lay in between. The CDR3 nucleotides are TGTGCCAGCAGTTTGGCCCGGCGGAGGTTAGGCAATCAGCCCCAGCATTTT. Protein: CASSLARRRLGNQPQHF.

The rearrangement links TRBV7-2 to TRBJ2-1; D gene ambiguous. Trimming left V 1 base short and J 2 bases short, with 12 bases between. Germline CDR1 is SGHTA and CDR2 is FQGNSA. The CDR3 loop spans 16 amino acids. CDR3 nucleotides: TGTGCCAGCAGCTTAGTGGGGTTTGGGACCTACAATGAGCAGTTCTTC. Translating it yields CASSLVGFGTYNEQFF.

The V and J genes are TRBV6-1 and TRBJ2-3; TRBD2 aligns across 9 bases. CDR3 length: 15 amino acids. Germline-derived CDR1 and CDR2 are MNHNS and SASEGT. Germline trimming cut 6 bases from V and 2 bases from J; bases unmatched to any gene: 6. This chain's CDR3 is CASRPSGTYTDTQYF. As DNA, the CDR3 is TGTGCCAGCAGGCCTAGCGGGACTTACACAGATACGCAGTATTTT.

V usage is TRBV30 and J usage is TRBJ1-3, with D tentatively TRBD1 (5 bases). The germline V and J ends were trimmed by 5 bases and 0 bases, with 8 bases remaining between them. The length of the CDR3 is 13 residues. From germline, CDR1 is GTSNPN and CDR2 SVGIG (reference sequence). The CDR3 is CAWGHSSGNTIYF. The DNA for the CDR3 is TGTGCCTGGGGACATTCCTCTGGAAACACCATATATTTT.